This T cell receptor beta chain was identified during a study of cytomegalovirus exposure and HLA in healthy donors. For the study at large: Counted in an early data release were approximately 85 million unique TCRs from HLA-typed donors. Overall study results and limits: Based on reports, TCR beta sequences accurately predicted HLA-A and HLA-B alleles for most subjects.

Germline-derived CDR1 and CDR2 are SGHKS and YYEKEE (reference sequence). V shed 0 bases and J shed 2 bases, with 6 bases lying between them. The CDR3 sequence is 14 residues long. The PCR contained 60 Vbeta and 13 Jbeta primers. Repertoires were generated with immunoSEQ multiplex PCR, while TCRdb's copy carries only in-frame clones and drops some. In the table there are 100,000 or so clones, around four fifths of which are singletons. Remarks on this clone: Its specificity is unknown.

This receptor was identified in a man in his forties or fifties in good health and CMV-seronegative. This chain links TRBV5-5 with TRBJ1-5, with D possibly matching TRBD1 (6 bases). The sample was PBMCs. CDR3 nucleotides: TGTGCCAGCAGCTTGGCAGGGGGCAATCAGCCCCAGCATTTT. This codes for CASSLAGGNQPQHF.